What follows are 14 T cell receptor beta chains derived from one specimen sequenced in a study of CD8 T cells in Susac syndrome. With random hexamers, reverse transcription was performed on roughly 0.5 to 1 ug of RNA. MiXCR, applied by TCRdb to the immunoSEQ multiplex PCR reads, yields one record per CDR3 protein. The sample lists about 180,000 distinct CDR3 sequences; approximately 94% were seen once. Sequencing was done on a sample of CD4+ T cells from PBMCs. These receptors came from a human donor with multiple sclerosis.

As regards this clonotype: An end of the junction does not agree with germline; a read error may underlie this. The chain has TRBV24-1 and TRBJ2-7; 11 bases map to TRBD2. Germline V CDR1 and CDR2: KGHDR, SFDVKD. This CDR3 has 14 residues. The CDR3 loop is CATSDSQLAGVLLF. The CDR3 DNA sequence: TGTGCCACCAGTGATTCCCAACTAGCGGGGGTCCTCCTCTTC.

The chain has TRBV23-1 and TRBJ1-1, with D unresolved. TRBV23-1 is an ORF for which the function is uncertain. This CDR3 spans 12 amino acids. V was pared by 4 bases and J by 7 bases, with 10 bases between. CDR3 sequence reads: CASSLSLSEAFF. The CDR3 DNA follows: TGCGCCAGCAGTCTTTCCTTGAGTGAAGCTTTCTTT.

V is TRBV30 and J is TRBJ1-5; no clear D gene. The V and J ends lost 2 bases and 4 bases respectively, with 9 bases between them. Germline V gene data show CDR1 as GTSNPN and CDR2 as SVGIG (reference sequence). The CDR3 runs to 13 residues. The CDR3 protein is CAWSNGRNQPQHF. CDR3 coding DNA: TGTGCCTGGAGTAACGGGCGGAATCAGCCCCAGCATTTT. Together with reference TRBV30 and TRBJ1-5, the CDR3 gives the full variable domain: SQTIHQWPATLVQPVGSPLSLECTVEGTSNPNLYWYRQAAGRGLQLLFYSVGIGQISSEVPQNLSASRPQDRQFILSSKKLLLSDSGFYLCAWSNGRNQPQHFGDGTRLSIL.

The chain joins TRBV12-3 or TRBV12-4 to TRBJ2-2; 8 nucleotides match TRBD2. Trimming took 10 bases from V and 4 from J; bases not matched to a gene: 8. The CDR3 length is 14 residues. The CDR3 is CATFGGAVTGELFF. Here the CDR3 DNA reads TGTGCCACCTTCGGGGGGGCAGTCACCGGGGAGCTGTTTTTT.

The V gene is TRBV7-8, the J gene TRBJ2-7; TRBD1 is a possible D gene (8 bases). V lost 5 bases, J lost 2 bases, and 16 bases lay in between. This CDR3 comprises 15 residues. Germline CDR1 is SGHVS and CDR2 is FQNEAQ. The CDR3 nucleotides read TGTGCCAGCAGCGGAACAGGGGGGAGGGCCTACGAGCAGTACTTC. Its translation is CASSGTGGRAYEQYF.

The sample holds one count of this clonotype. The chain carries TRBV9 and TRBJ1-2; the match to TRBD1 covers 10 bases. The CDR3 loop spans 14 amino acids. Germline V gene data show CDR1 as SGDLS and CDR2 as YYNGEE. V lost 5 bases and J lost 5; bases outside the gene matches: 6. The CDR3 DNA follows: TGTGCCAGCAGATCCAGACAGGGGGCGTATGGCTACACCTTC. It codes for CASRSRQGAYGYTF.

The chain is built from TRBV7-2 and TRBJ2-7, with 11 bases that match TRBD2. CDR3 length equals 16 residues. Germline-derived CDR1 and CDR2 are SGHTA and FQGNSA. V shed 1 base and J 9 bases; nucleotides not matched to a gene: 11. The CDR3 sequence: CASSLELAGGLGLQYF. CDR3 nucleotides: TGTGCCAGCAGCTTAGAGTTAGCGGGGGGGCTCGGCTTGCAGTACTTC.

The CDR3 sequence: CASSLSGQGALDTQYF. CDR3 DNA: TGTGCCAGCAGTTTGTCGGGACAGGGGGCGCTTGATACGCAGTATTTT. The chain couples TRBV28 to TRBJ2-3; 12 nucleotides align to TRBD1. With 3 bases clipped from V and 6 bases from J, the junction kept 7 bases outside the gene matches. Germline CDR1 is MDHEN and CDR2 is SYDVKM. The CDR3 has 16 residues. The variable domain in full, completed from reference TRBV28 and TRBJ2-3, reads DVKVTQSSRYLVKRTGEKVFLECVQDMDHENMFWYRQDPGLGLRLIYFSYDVKMKEKGDIPEGYSVSREKKERFSLILESASTNQTSMYLCASSLSGQGALDTQYFGPGTRLTVL.

The rearrangement links TRBV30 to TRBJ2-3; 9 nucleotides match TRBD2. Germline assignment: CDR1 GTSNPN and CDR2 SVGIG (reference sequence). Germline trimming cut 4 bases from V and 8 bases from J; bases unmatched to any gene: 19. CDR3 length equals 17 residues. The CDR3 reads CAWNFPFAGGPSGTQYF. The CDR3 nucleotides are TGTGCCTGGAACTTCCCTTTCGCGGGGGGGCCTTCTGGTACGCAGTATTTT.

The chain uses TRBV2 and TRBJ2-7; 8 bases are a match to TRBD2. There are 18 residues in the CDR3. Germline CDR1 reads SNHLY; CDR2 reads FYNNEI. V dropped 4 bases and J dropped 2; count of bases not matched to a gene: 16. In DNA form, the CDR3 reads TGTGCCAGCAGTGGGGGAGGTCGCTCCGCGCGGGGGGCCTACGAGCAGTACTTC. It yields the protein CASSGGGRSARGAYEQYF.

The J gene is TRBJ2-5, the V gene TRBV29-1; tentative D call: TRBD2 (6 bases). This CDR3 contains 13 residues. CDR1 is SQVTM and CDR2 is ANQGSEA in the germline V gene. Trimming removed 6 bases at V and 3 bases at J, with 14 bases between. This CDR3 is CSVAIRREETQYF. The CDR3 DNA reads as TGCAGCGTAGCGATCAGGAGGGAAGAGACCCAGTACTTC.

V usage is TRBV29-1 and J usage is TRBJ1-4, with 7 bases that match TRBD1. The V segment lost 4 bases and the J segment 6 bases; nucleotides outside the gene matches: 8. The CDR3 loop spans 14 amino acids. The germline CDR1 and CDR2 sequences are SQVTM and ANQGSEA. CDR3 in DNA: TGCAGCGTTGGACTGACAGGGCGGGATGAAAAACTGTTTTTT. Its protein product is CSVGLTGRDEKLFF.

The chain is built from TRBV4-3 and TRBJ2-7; 9 bases line up with TRBD2. Germline V gives CDR1 LGHNA, CDR2 YSLEER. This CDR3 has 15 amino acids. The J segment lost 2 bases and the V segment lost 8 bases, leaving 10 bases of the junction unmatched. CDR3 in DNA: TGCGCCAGCTGTCTAGCTGCGGGGGGGACCTACGAGCAGTACTTC. This encodes CASCLAAGGTYEQYF.

The chain employs TRBV9 and TRBJ1-6; tentatively, D is TRBD1 (6 bases). The length of the CDR3 is 14 residues. Germline V lookup: CDR1 SGDLS, CDR2 YYNGEE. V lost 1 base, J lost 10 bases, and 12 bases lay in between. CDR3 sequence: CASSVTGWKSPLHF. CDR3 coding DNA: TGTGCCAGCAGCGTAACAGGGTGGAAGTCACCCCTCCACTTT.